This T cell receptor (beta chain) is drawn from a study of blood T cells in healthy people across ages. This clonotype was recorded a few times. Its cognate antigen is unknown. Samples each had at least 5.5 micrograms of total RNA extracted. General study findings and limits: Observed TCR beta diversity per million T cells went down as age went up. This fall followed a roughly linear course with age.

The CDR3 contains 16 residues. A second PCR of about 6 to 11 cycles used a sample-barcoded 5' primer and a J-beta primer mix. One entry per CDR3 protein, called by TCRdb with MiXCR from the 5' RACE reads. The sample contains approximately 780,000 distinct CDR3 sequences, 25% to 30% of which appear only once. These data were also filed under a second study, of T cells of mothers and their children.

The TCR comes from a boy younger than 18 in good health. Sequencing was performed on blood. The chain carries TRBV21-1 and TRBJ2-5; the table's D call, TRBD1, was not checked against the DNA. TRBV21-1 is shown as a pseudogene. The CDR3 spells CASSKAEQARQETQYF. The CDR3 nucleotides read TGTGCCAGCAGCAAAGCGGAACAGGCCCGACAAGAGACCCAGTACTTC.